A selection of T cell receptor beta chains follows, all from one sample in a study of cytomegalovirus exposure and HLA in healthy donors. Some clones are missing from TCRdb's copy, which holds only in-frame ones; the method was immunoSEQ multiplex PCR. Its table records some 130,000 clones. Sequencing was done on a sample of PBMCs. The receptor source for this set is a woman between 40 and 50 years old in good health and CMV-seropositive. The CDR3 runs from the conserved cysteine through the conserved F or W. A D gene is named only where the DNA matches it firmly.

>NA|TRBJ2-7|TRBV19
TGTGCCAGTAGTATTTCGGCGGACTACGAGCAGTACTTC
CASSISADYEQYF
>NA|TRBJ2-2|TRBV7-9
TGTGCCAGCAGCTACCCCAGGGGATTAATCACCGGGGAGCTGTTTTTT
CASSYPRGLITGELFF
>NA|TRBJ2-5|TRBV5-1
TGCGCCAGCAGCTTGGGGGTGACAGGAGAGACCCAGTACTTC
CASSLGVTGETQYF
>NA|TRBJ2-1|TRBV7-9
TGTGCCAGCAGCTTAAGCCCCAATGAGCAGTTCTTC
CASSLSPNEQFF
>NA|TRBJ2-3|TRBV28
TGTGCCAGCAGTTCGCCGGACACGGATACGCAGTATTTT
CASSSPDTDTQYF
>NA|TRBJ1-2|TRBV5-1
TGCGCCAGCAGCCCCTGGGCAGCTGATGGCTACACCTTC
CASSPWAADGYTF
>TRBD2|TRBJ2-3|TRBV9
TGTGCCAGCGGGGGGGGAGGGCCGACAGATACGCAGTATTTT
CASGGGGPTDTQYF
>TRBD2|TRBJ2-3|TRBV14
TGTGCCAGCAGCCAAGGGACTAGCGCAGATACGCAGTATTTT
CASSQGTSADTQYF
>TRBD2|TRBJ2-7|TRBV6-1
TGTGCCAGCATATACCGCGGGAGGACCCGAGAGCAGTACTTC
CASIYRGRTREQYF
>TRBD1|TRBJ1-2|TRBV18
TGTGCCAGCTCACCACCGGGACAGCTCTATGGCTACACCTTC
CASSPPGQLYGYTF
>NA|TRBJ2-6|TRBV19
TGTGCCAGTTCCGCAGGCAGCTCTGGGGCCAACGTCCTGACTTTC
CASSAGSSGANVLTF
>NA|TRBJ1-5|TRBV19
TGTGCCAGTAGCGACAGTTTAAATCAGCCCCAGCATTTT
CASSDSLNQPQHF
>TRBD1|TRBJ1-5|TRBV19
TGTGCCAGTAGTATTTTGGACAGGGGCGGAGAGCCCCAGCATTTT
CASSILDRGGEPQHF
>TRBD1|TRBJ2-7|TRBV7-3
TGTGCCAGCAGCCACGGACAGGGCTACGAGCAGTACTTC
CASSHGQGYEQYF
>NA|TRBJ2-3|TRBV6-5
TGTGCCAGCGGGCCCGGGGGGCGCACAGATACGCAGTATTTT
CASGPGGRTDTQYF
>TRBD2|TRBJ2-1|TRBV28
TGTGCCAGCACCGCTCGGATAGGACTAGTTCCCTACAATGAGCAGTTCTTC
CASTARIGLVPYNEQFF
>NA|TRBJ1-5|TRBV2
TGTGCCAGCAGTGCGGAGAGGGACAAGCCCCAGCATTTT
CASSAERDKPQHF
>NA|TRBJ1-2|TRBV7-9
TGTGCCAGCAGCTTAGAAGGACAACATGGCTACACCTTC
CASSLEGQHGYTF
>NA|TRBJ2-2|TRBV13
TGTGCCAGCAGCTTTTTCGGGGGGGAGCTGTTTTTT
CASSFFGGELFF
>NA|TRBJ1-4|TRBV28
TGTGCCAGCAGTTTGATCGGGACACTGGGAGAAAAACTGTTTTTT
CASSLIGTLGEKLFF
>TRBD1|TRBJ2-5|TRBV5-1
TGCGCCAGCAGCTTGGTGGGACAGGGGCGTACTCCCCAAGAGACCCAGTACTTC
CASSLVGQGRTPQETQYF
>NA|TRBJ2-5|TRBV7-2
TGTGCCAGCAGCCCAAACGGCGGGGAGACCCAGTACTTC
CASSPNGGETQYF
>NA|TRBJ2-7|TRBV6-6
TGTGCCAGCACTTCTTACTTGCAGGGTTACGAGCAGTACTTC
CASTSYLQGYEQYF
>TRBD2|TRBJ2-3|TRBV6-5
TGTGCCAGCAGGTCTAGCGGGAGCGGAGATACGCAGTATTTT
CASRSSGSGDTQYF
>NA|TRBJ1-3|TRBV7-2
TGTGCCAGCAGCTTAGCCGGACAGAGAAACACCATATATTTT
CASSLAGQRNTIYF
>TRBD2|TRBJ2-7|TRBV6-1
TGTGCCAGCAGTGAAGGGACTAGCGGAGCCTACGAGCAGTACTTC
CASSEGTSGAYEQYF